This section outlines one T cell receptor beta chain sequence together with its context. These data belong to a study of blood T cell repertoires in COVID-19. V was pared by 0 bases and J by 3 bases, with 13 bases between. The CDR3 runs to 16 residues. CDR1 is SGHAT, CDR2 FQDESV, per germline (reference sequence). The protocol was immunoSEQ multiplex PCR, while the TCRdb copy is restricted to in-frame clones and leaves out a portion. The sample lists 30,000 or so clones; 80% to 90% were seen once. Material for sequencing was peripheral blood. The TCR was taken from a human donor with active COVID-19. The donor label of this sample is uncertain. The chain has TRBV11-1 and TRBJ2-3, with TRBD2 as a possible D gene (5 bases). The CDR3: CASSLAGGSPTDTQYF. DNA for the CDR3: TGTGCCAGCAGCTTAGCCGGTGGGAGCCCTACAGATACGCAGTATTTT.